This is a list of T cell receptor beta chains from one sample in a study of shared T cell receptors in the human thymus. Assay: immunoSEQ multiplex PCR; the TCRdb copy retains only in-frame clones and omits some. The repertoire consists of about 660,000 clones, with approximately 90% occurring once and the leading ten covering approximately 0.01%. This sample was shared with a second study, whose subject was human thymus T cells.

The sample taken for sequencing was thymocytes. These TCRs come from a boy younger than two with a congenital heart defect. CDR3s include the opening cysteine and the closing phenylalanine or tryptophan. D genes are given only for firm matches. Only part of the rows carry a size: once, few, many, or a class if the clone is expanded.

d_gene,j_gene,v_gene,len,abundance,CDR3nt,CDR3aa
NA,TRBJ1-5,TRBV7-2,14,NA,TGTGCCAGCAGCGGAGAGGGGGGGAGCCAGCCCCAGCATTTT,CASSGEGGSQPQHF
TRBD1,TRBJ2-1,TRBV25-1,17,NA,TGTGCCAGCAGGCTAACCTCTGGACAGGGGGGGATGGATGAGCAGTTCTTC,CASRLTSGQGGMDEQFF
NA,TRBJ1-1,TRBV15,13,NA,TGTGCCACCAGCACACACTTGGGAGCCCAAGCTTTCTTT,CATSTHLGAQAFF
NA,TRBJ2-7,TRBV4-1,17,once,TGCGCCAGCAGCCAAGATTTGGAGACTCAGAGCTCCTACGAGCAGTACTTC,CASSQDLETQSSYEQYF
TRBD2,TRBJ2-1,TRBV4-3,15,NA,TGCGCCAGCAGCCAAGAAGGGGCAGGGAGGGGAGGGCAGTTCTTC,CASSQEGAGRGGQFF
TRBD1,TRBJ1-1,TRBV28,16,NA,TGTGCCAGCAGTTGGGAGGGGGTGGACAGGGAACCTGAAGCTTTCTTT,CASSWEGVDREPEAFF
TRBD1,TRBJ1-2,TRBV30,14,NA,TGTGCCTGGACCCAGAGAGGGGGCGGAGATGGCTACACCTTC,CAWTQRGGGDGYTF
NA,TRBJ2-5,TRBV2,16,NA,TGTGCCAGTAGGAAGAAGATTCGGGGGAGACAAGAGACCCAGTACTTC,CASRKKIRGRQETQYF
NA,TRBJ2-5,TRBV6-5,14,once,TGTGCCAGCAGCCCGAGGCGGCGCCAAGAGACCCAGTACTTC,CASSPRRRQETQYF
NA,TRBJ1-2,TRBV7-9,15,once,TGTGCCAGCAGCAAACGGGGGGCGGCGGACTATGGCTACACCTTC,CASSKRGAADYGYTF
NA,TRBJ1-2,TRBV6-4,15,once,TGTGCCAGCAGTGACTCGACAACAGAAAACTATGGCTACACCTTC,CASSDSTTENYGYTF
TRBD2,TRBJ2-1,TRBV12-5,19,NA,TGTGCTAGTGGTTTGAGGGGACTAGCGGGAGGGAGCTCCTACAATGAGCAGTTCTTC,CASGLRGLAGGSSYNEQFF
TRBD1,TRBJ2-5,TRBV2,20,NA,TGTGCCAGCAGCCGCCGGGACAGGGGGGATCATCAGCGGGAGGAAGAGACCCAGTACTTC,CASSRRDRGDHQREEETQYF
TRBD2,TRBJ2-7,TRBV11-2,13,NA,TGTGCCAGCAGCTTGGGGGGGTCCTACGAGCAGTACTTC,CASSLGGSYEQYF
TRBD1,TRBJ1-1,TRBV10-3,14,NA,TGTGCCATCACGTCCCGGGACAGGGGGACTGAAGCTTTCTTT,CAITSRDRGTEAFF
TRBD2,TRBJ2-3,TRBV4-1,16,NA,TGCGCCAGCAGCCAAGGGCCAGCGGGGAGCACAGATACGCAGTATTTT,CASSQGPAGSTDTQYF
TRBD1,TRBJ2-7,TRBV5-1,11,NA,TGCGCCAGCAGCGACAGGGCGCGGCAGTACTTC,CASSDRARQYF
TRBD1,TRBJ2-3,TRBV7-6,17,NA,TGTGCCAGCAGCTCCGCACCTGGGACAGCTAGCACAGATACGCAGTATTTT,CASSSAPGTASTDTQYF
TRBD1,TRBJ1-5,TRBV5-6,16,few,TGTGCCAGCAGCTTGCGGCCGGGACAGAACAATCAGCCCCAGCATTTT,CASSLRPGQNNQPQHF
TRBD2,TRBJ2-3,TRBV13,18,NA,TGTGCCAGCAGCTCCGGACTAGCGGGGGCCCTAAGCACAGATACGCAGTATTTT,CASSSGLAGALSTDTQYF
NA,TRBJ1-2,TRBV29-1,15,NA,TGCAGCGTTGATAGTGCCGTACAGGTCCTCTATGGCTACACCTTC,CSVDSAVQVLYGYTF
NA,TRBJ1-1,TRBV4-3,15,NA,TGCGCCAGCACCACGGGACATGCTAGGAACACTGAAGCTTTCTTT,CASTTGHARNTEAFF
NA,TRBJ1-3,TRBV6-5,13,NA,TGTGCCAGCAGTTACAGGGGAGGAAACACCATATATTTT,CASSYRGGNTIYF
TRBD1,TRBJ1-5,TRBV4-2,17,few,TGTGCCAGCAGCCCCAGCCCCCCAGGACAGGGGAGTCAGCCCCAGCATTTT,CASSPSPPGQGSQPQHF
TRBD2,TRBJ2-3,TRBV29-1,14,NA,TGCAGCGTTCGAACTAGCGGGTTTACAGATACGCAGTATTTT,CSVRTSGFTDTQYF
NA,TRBJ1-3,TRBV10-3,14,NA,TGTGCCATCAGTGACCAGGGGACTGGAAACACCATATATTTT,CAISDQGTGNTIYF
TRBD1,TRBJ2-7,TRBV7-2,14,NA,TGTGCCAGCAGCTTAGCCGGCAGGGGGCTTGAGCAGTACTTC,CASSLAGRGLEQYF
NA,TRBJ1-5,TRBV6-1,16,NA,TGTGCCAGCAGTGAAGGCGCAGGGAAAAGCAATCAGCCCCAGCATTTT,CASSEGAGKSNQPQHF
TRBD1,TRBJ1-2,TRBV5-1,13,NA,TGCGCCAGCAGCACTGACAGGGGAGCTGGCTACACCTTC,CASSTDRGAGYTF
NA,TRBJ2-3,TRBV4-1,13,once,TGCGCCAGCAGCCAAGTTCGTCGGGATACGCAGTATTTT,CASSQVRRDTQYF
TRBD2,TRBJ2-1,TRBV4-2,15,NA,TGTGCCAGCAGCCCAGGGACTAGCGGATACAATGAGCAGTTCTTC,CASSPGTSGYNEQFF
TRBD2,TRBJ2-3,TRBV7-3,17,NA,TGTGCCAGCAGCCCCCACAGGACTAGACCTTTCGCAGATACGCAGTATTTT,CASSPHRTRPFADTQYF
TRBD1,TRBJ1-2,TRBV15,13,NA,TGTGCCACCAGCAGGACAGGGGGCTCTGGCTACACCTTC,CATSRTGGSGYTF
NA,TRBJ1-5,TRBV7-8,20,NA,TGTGCCAGCAGCCCACGGACCCTGCATAGCGAAATGGGTGGCAATCAGCCCCAGCATTTT,CASSPRTLHSEMGGNQPQHF
NA,TRBJ2-1,TRBV6-1,15,NA,TGTGCCATCCTGATTGTCGGACAACTCTACAATGAGCAGTTCTTC,CAILIVGQLYNEQFF
NA,TRBJ2-7,TRBV19,15,NA,TGTGCCAGTAGCCCGTGGGACGGGAGCTCCTACGAGCAGTACTTC,CASSPWDGSSYEQYF
NA,TRBJ2-4,TRBV19,13,NA,TGTGCCAGTAGTATAGGAAGAGAGAGCATGGTGTACTTC,CASSIGRESMVYF
TRBD1,TRBJ1-1,TRBV2,16,NA,TGTGCCAGCGGACCAGACCGACAGGGCGGGAACACTGAAGCTTTCTTT,CASGPDRQGGNTEAFF
NA,TRBJ2-1,TRBV5-4,18,NA,TGTGCCAGCAGCTTGTCTAACCCTAGGAGCGGTGGGTACAATGAGCAGTTCTTC,CASSLSNPRSGGYNEQFF
TRBD1,TRBJ1-5,TRBV28,14,few,TGTGCCAGCAATGAGAGGGGGCTCAATCAGCCCCAGCATTTT,CASNERGLNQPQHF
TRBD2,TRBJ2-4,TRBV5-4,18,few,TGTGCCAGCAGCCCCGGACTAGCGGAGTTACTAGCCAAAAACATTCAGTACTTC,CASSPGLAELLAKNIQYF
TRBD1,TRBJ2-4,TRBV30,16,NA,TGTGCCTGGAGTGAATGGGGACAGCTAGCCAAAAACATTCAGTACTTC,CAWSEWGQLAKNIQYF